Each of the 20 T cell receptor beta chains below was sequenced from the same sample in a study of PD-L1 blockade in urothelial cancer. Generated by immunoSEQ multiplex PCR, the TCRdb table keeps only in-frame clones and is missing some. Here the sample spans tens of thousands of clones, nearly 85% being singletons. Sample: PBMCs, taken around atezolizumab (anti-PD-L1) treatment. The source of these receptors is a man aged 40-55 years with urothelial cancer.

This clone has just a few counts. V gene TRBV30 combines with J gene TRBJ2-5, with D hard to call. Germline lookup yields CDR1 GTSNPN and CDR2 SVGIG (reference sequence). The length of the CDR3 is 10 residues. CDR3 sequence reads: CAGIQETQYF. The CDR3, as DNA: TGTGCGGGCATCCAAGAGACCCAGTACTTC.

CDR3 in amino acids: CASSLLSTEAFF. DNA for the CDR3: TGTGCCAGCAGTTTGCTAAGCACTGAAGCTTTCTTT. The chain has TRBV6-6 and TRBJ1-1, with D unresolved. The germline CDR1 and CDR2 sequences are MNHNY and SVGAGI (reference sequence). Trimming shortened V by 4 bases and J by 4 bases, and 7 bases separated the two germline ends. The CDR3 covers 12 residues.

The chain uses TRBV5-4 and TRBJ2-1; 8 bases align to TRBD2. The ends lost 4 bases at V and 9 bases at J; junction bases unmatched: 15. Germline loops: CDR1 SGHNT, CDR2 YYREEE (reference sequence). The CDR3 runs 16 residues. The CDR3 region has the DNA TGTGCCAGCAGCCCCCTCGGAGCGGGAGAGGAGGGTGAGCAGTTCTTC. Its protein product is CASSPLGAGEEGEQFF.

CDR3 protein: CASSQDGTSGYYEQYF. In DNA, the CDR3 is TGCGCCAGCAGCCAAGACGGGACTAGCGGGTATTACGAGCAGTACTTC. The rearrangement uses TRBV4-1 and TRBJ2-7; 12 bases are shared with TRBD2. The ends lost 0 bases at V and 4 bases at J; junction bases unmatched: 4. This CDR3 has 16 residues. CDR1 and CDR2 from the germline V gene are MGHRA and YSYEKL.

This clone was recorded only once. V gene TRBV6-6 combines with J gene TRBJ2-6; TRBD1 might be the D (6 bases). CDR1 is MNHNY and CDR2 is SVGAGI in the germline V gene (reference sequence). Between the trimmed V and J ends, which lost 7 bases and 0 bases, there was a span of 10 bases. This CDR3 has 15 amino acids. This CDR3 is CASTGQLSGANVLTF. The DNA of the CDR3 is TGTGCCAGCACCGGACAGCTCTCTGGGGCCAACGTCCTGACTTTC.

The chain has TRBV30 and TRBJ2-2; D unresolved. The CDR3 length is 15 residues. The germline V and J ends were trimmed by 2 bases and 1 base, with 11 bases remaining between them. Germline-derived CDR1 and CDR2 are GTSNPN and SVGIG (reference sequence). For the CDR3, the DNA is TGTGCCTGGAGTAGAGGAACACTGAACACCGGGGAGCTGTTTTTT. Its protein product is CAWSRGTLNTGELFF. Based on the CDR3 plus reference TRBV30 and TRBJ2-2, the full variable domain is SQTIHQWPATLVQPVGSPLSLECTVEGTSNPNLYWYRQAAGRGLQLLFYSVGIGQISSEVPQNLSASRPQDRQFILSSKKLLLSDSGFYLCAWSRGTLNTGELFFGEGSRLTVL.

The chain is built from TRBV27 and TRBJ2-2, with 7 bases aligning to TRBD2. The CDR3 is made up of 15 amino acids. J lost 4 bases, V lost 4 bases, and 6 bases had no gene match. Germline lookup yields CDR1 MNHEY and CDR2 SMNVEV (reference sequence). In DNA form, the CDR3 reads TGTGCCAGCAGTTCAACGACTAGCCTCACCGGGGAGCTGTTTTTT. It codes for CASSSTTSLTGELFF.

The sample holds a few counts of this clone. The V and J genes are TRBV11-2 and TRBJ2-2, with a weak D call TRBD2 (5 bases). This CDR3 has 14 amino acids. CDR1 and CDR2 from the germline V gene are SGHAT and FQNNGV. V was shortened by 5 bases and J by 4 bases, with 11 bases between the two germline ends. CDR3 protein: CASSPDGLTGELFF. The CDR3, as DNA: TGTGCCAGCAGCCCGGACGGACTCACCGGGGAGCTGTTTTTT.

Concerning this clone: Compared with germline, one end of the junction differs, possibly owing to a read error. The chain couples TRBV2 to TRBJ2-7; 8 positions match TRBD1. CDR1 and CDR2 (germline): SNHLY, FYNNEI. This CDR3 is 14 amino acids long. DNA of the CDR3: TGTGCCAGCAGCGAAGGACAGGGACGGGGCGAGCAGTACTTC. Amino acids: CASSEGQGRGEQYF.

This chain uses TRBV11-3 with TRBJ2-1, with D tentatively TRBD2 (5 bases). Trimming took off 3 bases at V and 9 bases at J, with 21 bases between the two ends. The germline CDR1 and CDR2 sequences are SGHNT and YENEEA. CDR3 size: 16 residues. The CDR3 loop reads CASSLAPIGVGSEQFF. CDR3 nucleotides: TGTGCCAGCAGCTTGGCTCCTATCGGGGTTGGTAGTGAGCAGTTCTTC.

This clone has a handful of counts. The chain uses TRBV2 and TRBJ2-7, with TRBD2 identical over 8 bases. Losses at the gene ends were 1 base for V and 3 bases for J; bases not matched to a gene: 11. This CDR3 is 17 amino acids long. Per germline, CDR1 SNHLY and CDR2 FYNNEI. In DNA form, the CDR3 reads TGTGCCAGCAGTGAAGGGAGGGCGGGAGGATCATACTACGAGCAGTACTTC. The encoded protein is CASSEGRAGGSYYEQYF.

This clone was seen just once. The rearrangement joins TRBV5-1 to TRBJ2-5; a weak D match, TRBD2 (6 bases). V shed 2 bases and J shed 1 base, with 12 bases lying between them. The CDR3 spans 15 residues. The germline V gene encodes CDR1 SGHRS and CDR2 YFSETQ. CDR3 nucleotide sequence: TGCGCCAGCAGCTTAAGTCTAGCGCCCCAAGAGACCCAGTACTTC. Amino acid sequence: CASSLSLAPQETQYF.

This clone was seen once. The chain recombines TRBV4-3 with TRBJ2-1; 12 bases line up with TRBD2. This CDR3 comprises 16 residues. The V segment lost 1 base and the J segment 2 bases; nucleotides outside the gene matches: 0. In germline, CDR1 is LGHNA, CDR2 YSLEER. CDR3 in amino acids: CASSQGLAGAYNEQFF. The CDR3 coding sequence is TGCGCCAGCAGCCAAGGACTAGCGGGAGCCTACAATGAGCAGTTCTTC.

In its sample, this clone was seen once. The chain employs TRBV28 and TRBJ2-7; D possibly corresponds to TRBD2 (5 bases). There are 14 residues in the CDR3. V was clipped by 6 bases and J by 0 bases, with 12 bases between them. Germline V lookup: CDR1 MDHEN, CDR2 SYDVKM. The CDR3 DNA is TGTGCCAGCAGCCCCGGACTGACCTCCTACGAGCAGTACTTC. This sequence encodes CASSPGLTSYEQYF.

This sequence joins TRBV6-1 and TRBJ1-1; a possible D gene is TRBD1 (5 bases). There are 15 residues in the CDR3. V gave up 7 bases and J gave up 7 bases, with 22 bases separating them. Germline loops: CDR1 MNHNS, CDR2 SASEGT. CDR3 DNA sequence: TGTGCCAGCATTTTTCCGGGCTCCAGGGTCCATGAAGCTTTCTTT. Translation gives CASIFPGSRVHEAFF.

This chain uses TRBV5-5 with TRBJ1-5, with D tentatively TRBD1 (6 bases). This CDR3 region has 15 residues. V was cut by 5 bases and J by 5 bases, with 17 bases left in between. Looked up from germline, CDR1 is SGHKS and CDR2 is YYEKEE (reference sequence). CDR3 sequence reads: CASSPKTGFDQPQHF. The CDR3 coding sequence is TGTGCCAGCAGTCCCAAGACAGGATTTGATCAGCCCCAGCATTTT.

The J gene is TRBJ1-2, the V gene TRBV28; D gene ambiguous. The CDR3 spans 13 residues. CDR1 MDHEN and CDR2 SYDVKM come from the germline V gene. V was clipped by 7 bases and J by 4 bases, with 13 bases between them. The CDR3 sequence: CASTPGGSYGYTF. CDR3 coding DNA: TGTGCCAGCACCCCGGGTGGGAGCTATGGCTACACCTTC.

The chain recombines TRBV19 with TRBJ2-5, with D unclear. There are 13 residues in the CDR3. From germline, CDR1 is LNHDA and CDR2 SQIVND (reference sequence). Trimming pared 4 bases from V and 4 bases from J, leaving 10 bases between. The CDR3, as DNA: TGTGCCAGTAGTAGGGCCGGTGGAGAGACCCAGTACTTC. This gives the protein CASSRAGGETQYF. The variable domain in full, completed from reference TRBV19 and TRBJ2-5, reads DGGITQSPKYLFRKEGQNVTLSCEQNLNHDAMYWYRQDPGQGLRLIYYSQIVNDFQKGDIAEGYSVSREKKESFPLTVTSAQKNPTAFYLCASSRAGGETQYFGPGTRLLVL.

The chain carries TRBV7-9 and TRBJ2-2; tentatively, D is TRBD1 (6 bases). Trimming stripped 5 bases from V and 6 bases from J, with 13 bases between. The CDR3 totals 14 residues. Germline assignment: CDR1 SEHNR and CDR2 FQNEAQ (reference sequence). The CDR3: CASSSDWTAGELFF. As DNA, the CDR3 is TGTGCCAGCAGCAGCGACTGGACAGCCGGGGAGCTGTTTTTT. The variable domain in full, completed from reference TRBV7-9 and TRBJ2-2, reads DTGVSQNPRHKITKRGQNVTFRCDPISEHNRLYWYRQTLGQGPEFLTYFQNEAQLEKSRLLSDRFSAERPKGSFSTLEIQRTEQGDSAMYLCASSSDWTAGELFFGEGSRLTVL.

The V call is TRBV6-4, the J call TRBJ1-1, with D hard to call. The CDR3 is made up of 13 amino acids. The germline gives CDR1 MRHNA, CDR2 SNTAGT. The germline V and J ends were trimmed by 4 bases and 0 bases, with 6 bases remaining between them. The DNA for the CDR3 is TGTGCCAGCAGTGTGAGGGTGAACACTGAAGCTTTCTTT. Translation gives CASSVRVNTEAFF.